This TCR beta chain was recovered during a study of PD-1 blockade in classical Hodgkin lymphoma. Whole-study results and caveats: CD4+ TCR diversity rose significantly by C4D1, and CD8+ TCR diversity did not.

The assay was immunoSEQ multiplex PCR, and TCRdb's table has in-frame clones only and misses some. Of about 24,000 clones in the sample, about 72% were seen once. With regard to this clone: Its antigen is currently unknown.

Stated time point: cycle 4 day 1 (C4D1), after 6 weeks of nivolumab. No patient escaped relapse after autologous stem cell transplantation, and brentuximab vedotin exposure varied. The germline V gene has CDR1 MNHEY and CDR2 SMNVEV (reference sequence). The CDR3 is 14 residues long. V was pared by 3 bases and J by 5 bases, with 11 bases between. The genes are TRBV27 and TRBJ1-5; D call uncertain. The sample was peripheral blood mononuclear cells (PBMCs), taken before the fourth cycle of nivolumab. The origin of this receptor is a human donor with classical Hodgkin lymphoma. CDR3 protein: CASSFSRRDQPQHF. In DNA, the CDR3 is TGTGCCAGCAGTTTTTCCCGGCGGGATCAGCCCCAGCATTTT.